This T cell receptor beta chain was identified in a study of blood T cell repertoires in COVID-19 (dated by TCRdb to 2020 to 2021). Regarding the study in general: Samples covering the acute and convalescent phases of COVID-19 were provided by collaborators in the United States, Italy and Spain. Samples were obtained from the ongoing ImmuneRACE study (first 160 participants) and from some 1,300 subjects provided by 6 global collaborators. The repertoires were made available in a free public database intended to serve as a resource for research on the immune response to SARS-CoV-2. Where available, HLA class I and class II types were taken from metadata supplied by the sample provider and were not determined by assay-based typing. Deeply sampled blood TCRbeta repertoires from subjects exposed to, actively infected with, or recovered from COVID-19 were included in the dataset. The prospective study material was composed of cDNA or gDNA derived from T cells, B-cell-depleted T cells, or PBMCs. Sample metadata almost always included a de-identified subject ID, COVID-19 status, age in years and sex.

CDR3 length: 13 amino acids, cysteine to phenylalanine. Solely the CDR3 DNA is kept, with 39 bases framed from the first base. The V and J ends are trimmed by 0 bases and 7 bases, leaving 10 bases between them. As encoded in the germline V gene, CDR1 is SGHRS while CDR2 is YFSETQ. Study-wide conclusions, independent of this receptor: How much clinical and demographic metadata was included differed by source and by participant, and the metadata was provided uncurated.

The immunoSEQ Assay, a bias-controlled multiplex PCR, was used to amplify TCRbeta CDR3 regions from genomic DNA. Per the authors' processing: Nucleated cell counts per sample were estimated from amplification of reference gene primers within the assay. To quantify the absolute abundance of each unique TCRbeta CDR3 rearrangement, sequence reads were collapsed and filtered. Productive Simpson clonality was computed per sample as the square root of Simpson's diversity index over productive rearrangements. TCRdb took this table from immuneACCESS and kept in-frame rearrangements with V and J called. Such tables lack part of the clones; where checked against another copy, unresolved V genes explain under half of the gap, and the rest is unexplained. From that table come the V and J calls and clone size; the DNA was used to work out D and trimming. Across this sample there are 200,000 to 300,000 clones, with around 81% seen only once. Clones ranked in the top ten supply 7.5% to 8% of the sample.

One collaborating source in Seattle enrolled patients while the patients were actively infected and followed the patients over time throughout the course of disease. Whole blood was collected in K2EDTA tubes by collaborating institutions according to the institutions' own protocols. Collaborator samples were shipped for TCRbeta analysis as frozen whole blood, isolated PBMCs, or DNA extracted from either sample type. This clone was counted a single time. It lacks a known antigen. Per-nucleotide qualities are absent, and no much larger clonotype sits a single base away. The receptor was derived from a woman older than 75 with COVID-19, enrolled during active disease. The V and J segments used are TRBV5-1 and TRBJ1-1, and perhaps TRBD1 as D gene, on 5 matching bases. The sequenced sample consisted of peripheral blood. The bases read TGCGCCAGCAGCTTGGAGGCAGGGTTTGAAGCTTTCTTT. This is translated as CASSLEAGFEAFF.